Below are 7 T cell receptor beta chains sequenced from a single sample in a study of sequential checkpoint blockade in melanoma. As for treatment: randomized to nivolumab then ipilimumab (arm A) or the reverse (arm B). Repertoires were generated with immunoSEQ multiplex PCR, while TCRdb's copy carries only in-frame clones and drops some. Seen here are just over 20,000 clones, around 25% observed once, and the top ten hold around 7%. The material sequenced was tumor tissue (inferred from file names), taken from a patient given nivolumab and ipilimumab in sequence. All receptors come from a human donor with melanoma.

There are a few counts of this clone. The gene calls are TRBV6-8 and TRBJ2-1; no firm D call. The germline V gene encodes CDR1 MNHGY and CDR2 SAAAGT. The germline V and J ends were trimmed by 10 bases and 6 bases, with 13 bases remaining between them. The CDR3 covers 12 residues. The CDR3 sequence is CAIRSPANEQFF. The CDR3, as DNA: TGTGCCATCAGGAGCCCTGCCAATGAGCAGTTCTTC.

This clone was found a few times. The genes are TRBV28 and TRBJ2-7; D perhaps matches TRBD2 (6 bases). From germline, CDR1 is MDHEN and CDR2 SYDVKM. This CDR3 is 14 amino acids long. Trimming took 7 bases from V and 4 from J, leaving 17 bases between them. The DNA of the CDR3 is TGTGCCAGCAATCACGGGAGTTTGGGTTACGAGCAGTACTTC. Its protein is CASNHGSLGYEQYF.

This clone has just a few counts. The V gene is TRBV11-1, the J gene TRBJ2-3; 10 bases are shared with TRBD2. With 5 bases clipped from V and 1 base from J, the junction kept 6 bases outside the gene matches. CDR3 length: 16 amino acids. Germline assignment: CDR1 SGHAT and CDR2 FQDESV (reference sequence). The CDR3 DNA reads TGTGCCAGCAGCCAAGTAACTAGCGGGGGCACAGATACGCAGTATTTT. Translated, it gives CASSQVTSGGTDTQYF.

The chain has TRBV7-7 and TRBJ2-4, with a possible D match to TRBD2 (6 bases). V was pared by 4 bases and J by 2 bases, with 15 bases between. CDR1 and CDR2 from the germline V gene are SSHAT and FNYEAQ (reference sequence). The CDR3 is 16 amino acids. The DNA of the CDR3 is TGTGCCAGCAGCTCGCCGGGACTTTCTACCAAAAACATTCAGTACTTC. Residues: CASSSPGLSTKNIQYF. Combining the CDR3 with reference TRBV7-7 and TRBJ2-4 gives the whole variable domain GAGVSQSPRYKVTKRGQDVTLRCDPISSHATLYWYQQALGQGPEFLTYFNYEAQPDKSGLPSDRFSAERPEGSISTLTIQRTEQRDSAMYRCASSSPGLSTKNIQYFGAGTRLSVL.

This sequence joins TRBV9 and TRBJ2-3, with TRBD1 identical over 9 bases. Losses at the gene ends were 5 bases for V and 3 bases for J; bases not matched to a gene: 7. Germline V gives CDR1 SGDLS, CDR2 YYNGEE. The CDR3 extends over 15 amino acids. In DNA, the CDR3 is TGTGCCAGCAGTGAACACAGGGGGCGGACAGATACGCAGTATTTT. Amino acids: CASSEHRGRTDTQYF.

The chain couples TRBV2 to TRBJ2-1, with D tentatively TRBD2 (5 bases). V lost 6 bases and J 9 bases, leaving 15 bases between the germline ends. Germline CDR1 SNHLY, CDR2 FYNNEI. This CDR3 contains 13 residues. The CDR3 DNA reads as TGTGCCAGCAGCACGAACGGAGGCGGTGAGCAGTTCTTC. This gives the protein CASSTNGGGEQFF.

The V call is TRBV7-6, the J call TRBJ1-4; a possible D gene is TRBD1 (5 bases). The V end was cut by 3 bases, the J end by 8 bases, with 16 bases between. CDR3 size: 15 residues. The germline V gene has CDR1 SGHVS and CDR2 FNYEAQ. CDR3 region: CASSLGPGTGEKLFF. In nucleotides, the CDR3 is TGTGCCAGCAGCTTGGGGCCAGGGACTGGCGAAAAACTGTTTTTT.